A single sample is the source of the 10 T cell receptor beta chains below, sequenced in a study of shared clonotypes between healthy human individuals. The repertoire was sequenced with immunoSEQ multiplex PCR; TCRdb's copy has only in-frame clones and lacks some. The sample holds some 1,600,000 clones, 95% to 99% seen once. Sample: naive CD4+ T cells sorted from blood. Subset given: CD45RA+ positively selected. These receptors all come from a man aged 25-40 years in good health.

This rearrangement joins TRBV7-6 to TRBJ2-7; D perhaps matches TRBD1 (5 bases). Trimming pared 3 bases from V and 5 bases from J, leaving 8 bases between. The germline V gene has CDR1 SGHVS and CDR2 FNYEAQ. This CDR3 spans 12 amino acids. DNA of the CDR3: TGTGCCAGCAGCTTCCGGACAAACGAGCAGTACTTC. Encoded protein: CASSFRTNEQYF.

The chain recombines TRBV2 with TRBJ1-5; a weak D match, TRBD1 (6 bases). CDR1 is SNHLY, CDR2 FYNNEI, per germline. The CDR3 is 13 residues long. V lost 7 bases and J lost 4, with 11 bases in between. CDR3 loop: CASKRGLNQPQHF. As DNA, the CDR3 is TGTGCCAGCAAGAGGGGGTTAAATCAGCCCCAGCATTTT.

Worth noting for this clone: This sample also contains other DNA sequences that code for the same CDR3. V usage is TRBV7-2 and J usage is TRBJ1-1; 7 bases fit TRBD1. The V and J ends lost 4 bases and 1 base, in that order; junction bases with no gene match: 3. Germline lookup yields CDR1 SGHTA and CDR2 FQGNSA. The CDR3 runs to 14 residues. The CDR3: CASSSRTGNTEAFF. The CDR3 bases are TGTGCCAGCAGCTCCAGGACAGGGAACACTGAAGCTTTCTTT.

This chain joins TRBV2 and TRBJ2-2; possible D gene TRBD2, 5 bases. The V end lost 3 bases, the J end lost 4 bases, and 12 bases lay between the germline ends. The CDR3 length is 15 residues. CDR1 and CDR2 (germline): SNHLY, FYNNEI. CDR3 region: CASSELGEVTGELFF. CDR3 DNA sequence: TGTGCCAGCAGTGAGCTGGGAGAGGTCACCGGGGAGCTGTTTTTT.

V and J are TRBV5-1 and TRBJ2-1; no reliable D call. Germline loops: CDR1 SGHRS, CDR2 YFSETQ. Trimming pared 3 bases from V and 2 bases from J, leaving 6 bases between. The CDR3 is made up of 13 amino acids. The CDR3 loop reads CASSSPPYNEQFF. The CDR3 DNA follows: TGCGCCAGCAGCTCCCCGCCCTACAATGAGCAGTTCTTC.

The chain joins TRBV18 to TRBJ2-3, with 11 bases lining up with TRBD2. There are 17 residues in the CDR3. Germline CDR1 is KGHSH and CDR2 is LQKENI. V shed 3 bases and J 2 bases; nucleotides not matched to a gene: 7. DNA for the CDR3: TGTGCCAGCTCACCTTATTCGACTAGCGGGGTCACAGATACGCAGTATTTT. Amino acids: CASSPYSTSGVTDTQYF.

Notes on this clone: Other DNA sequences of this sample code for an identical CDR3. CDR3 DNA: TGTGCCACACGTACAGGGGGGAATCAGCCCCAGCATTTT. Its protein is CATRTGGNQPQHF. The V call is TRBV6-1, the J call TRBJ1-5; the match to TRBD1 covers 8 bases. The ends lost 10 bases at V and 4 bases at J; junction bases unmatched: 6. The germline V gene has CDR1 MNHNS and CDR2 SASEGT. The CDR3 spans 13 residues.

This rearrangement joins TRBV19 to TRBJ1-5; the D is unclear. The CDR3 runs 13 residues. Looked up from germline, CDR1 is LNHDA and CDR2 is SQIVND (reference sequence). Trimming stripped 4 bases from V and 0 bases from J, with 4 bases between. CDR3 sequence: CASSRHSNQPQHF. The CDR3 DNA reads as TGTGCCAGTAGTAGGCATAGCAATCAGCCCCAGCATTTT.

The chain links TRBV7-6 to TRBJ1-2; TRBD1 agrees at 8 bases. The CDR3 has 14 residues. CDR1 and CDR2 (germline): SGHVS, FNYEAQ. J lost 10 bases, V lost 1 base, and 8 bases had no gene match. The CDR3, as DNA: TGTGCCAGCAGCTTAGTGGTCCAGGGGGCGGACTACACCTTC. Translation gives CASSLVVQGADYTF.

The chain employs TRBV7-9 and TRBJ2-7; TRBD2 is a possible D gene (5 bases). Trimming took 0 bases from V and 2 from J, leaving 14 bases between them. Germline CDR1 reads SEHNR; CDR2 reads FQNEAQ (reference sequence). The CDR3 loop spans 16 amino acids. The CDR3 spells CASSLALQAGTYEQYF. The CDR3 DNA follows: TGTGCCAGCAGCTTAGCGTTGCAGGCGGGTACCTACGAGCAGTACTTC.